The next 10 T cell receptor beta chains were all read from a single sample in a study of blood T cell repertoires in COVID-19. TCRdb keeps only in-frame clones here, not all; method: immunoSEQ multiplex PCR. The repertoire includes tens of thousands of clones, around four fifths of them detected once, and roughly 5% sits in the top ten. The specimen sequenced was peripheral blood. All receptors derive from a human donor in a cohort sampled during active COVID-19.

The V and J genes are TRBV27 and TRBJ1-4, with 7 positions matching TRBD1. Losses at the gene ends were 5 bases for V and 9 bases for J; bases not matched to a gene: 9. CDR3 size: 14 residues. Per germline, CDR1 MNHEY and CDR2 SMNVEV (reference sequence). The CDR3 sequence: CASSPGGFSKKLFF. CDR3 nucleotides: TGTGCCAGCAGTCCAGGGGGTTTCAGTAAAAAACTGTTTTTT. Drawing the rest from reference TRBV27 and TRBJ1-4, the complete variable domain is EAQVTQNPRYLITVTGKKLTVTCSQNMNHEYMSWYRQDPGLGLRQIYYSMNVEVTDKGDVPEGYKVSRKEKRNFPLILESPSPNQTSLYFCASSPGGFSKKLFFGSGTQLSVL.

This clone was seen a single time. The CDR3 bases are TGCGCCAGCAGCTTGGCCGGCGGGGGCACAACTAATGAAAAACTGTTTTTT. Encoded protein: CASSLAGGGTTNEKLFF. The J gene is TRBJ1-4, the V gene TRBV5-1; D is possibly TRBD1 (6 bases). The CDR3 covers 17 residues. Trimming removed 0 bases from V and 0 bases from J, with 12 bases in between. Germline loops: CDR1 SGHRS, CDR2 YFSETQ.

The chain carries TRBV6-6 and TRBJ2-7; 7 bases match TRBD2. The CDR3 has 15 amino acids. The V gene end was trimmed by 7 bases and the J gene end by 0 bases; junction bases not matched to a gene: 9. The germline gives CDR1 MNHNY, CDR2 SVGAGI (reference sequence). CDR3 sequence reads: CASINRGVSSYEQYF. CDR3 DNA: TGTGCCAGCATCAACCGGGGGGTTAGCTCCTACGAGCAGTACTTC.

This CDR3 is CASSLVSQKIYGYTF. The CDR3 region has the DNA TGTGCCAGCAGTTTAGTTTCCCAGAAGATCTATGGCTACACCTTC. The gene calls are TRBV28 and TRBJ1-2, with unresolved D. The germline V gene encodes CDR1 MDHEN and CDR2 SYDVKM. This CDR3 has 15 residues. V shed 2 bases and J shed 4 bases, with 14 bases lying between them.

About this clone: The junction departs from germline at one end; a sequencing error may be responsible. V and J are TRBV11-2 and TRBJ1-1; 8 positions agree with TRBD1. The germline V gene has CDR1 SGHAT and CDR2 FQNNGV. The CDR3 contains 11 residues. The CDR3 sequence is CASSLNRGMLF. The CDR3, as DNA: TGTGCCAGCAGCTTAAACAGGGGGATGCTCTTT.

This chain links TRBV6-6 with TRBJ2-4; 13 bases match TRBD2. CDR1 and CDR2 from the germline V gene are MNHNY and SVGAGI (reference sequence). The CDR3 is 15 residues long. V was pared by 10 bases and J by 4 bases, with 7 bases of the junction left unmatched. CDR3: CATMTSGGPKNIQYF. CDR3 bases: TGTGCCACCATGACTAGCGGGGGGCCTAAAAACATTCAGTACTTC.

The V and J genes are TRBV11-2 and TRBJ2-7; TRBD1 agrees at 8 bases. Germline V gene lookup returns CDR1 SGHAT and CDR2 FQNNGV. The trim removed 5 bases at V and 2 bases at J, leaving 5 bases unmatched. This CDR3 is built from 14 residues. CDR3 bases: TGTGCCAGCAGCGTCGGACAGGGAACCTACGAGCAGTACTTC. Its translation is CASSVGQGTYEQYF.

J is TRBJ2-3 and V is TRBV5-1; D ambiguous. The V and J ends lost 3 bases and 6 bases respectively, with 11 bases between them. CDR3 size: 13 residues. The germline V gene encodes CDR1 SGHRS and CDR2 YFSETQ. The CDR3 sequence is CASSWLVSDTQYF. The CDR3 DNA reads as TGCGCCAGCAGCTGGTTAGTCTCCGATACGCAGTATTTT.

V and J are TRBV5-1 and TRBJ2-2; TRBD1 agrees at 7 bases. This CDR3 has 17 residues. Germline trimming cut 4 bases from V and 5 bases from J; bases unmatched to any gene: 14. Germline V gives CDR1 SGHRS, CDR2 YFSETQ. Written as DNA, the CDR3 is TGCGCCAGCAGCCCCCGGGGACAGACGACGGGGACCGGGGAGCTGTTTTTT. Protein product: CASSPRGQTTGTGELFF.

V gene TRBV27 combines with J gene TRBJ1-6; maybe TRBD1 (6 bases). The V end was cut by 3 bases, the J end by 9 bases, with 15 bases between. Germline loops: CDR1 MNHEY, CDR2 SMNVEV (reference sequence). The CDR3 loop spans 15 amino acids. CDR3 nucleotide sequence: TGTGCCAGCAGTTTCCAGGTTCTAGGGGGTTCACCCCTCCACTTT. This sequence encodes CASSFQVLGGSPLHF.